The sequence of this T cell receptor (beta chain) was determined in a study of T-cell memory formation after mild COVID-19. MiXCR, run by TCRdb on the 5' RACE reads, gives a single entry per CDR3 protein. The sample lists 85,000 to 120,000 distinct CDR3 sequences; roughly an eighth were seen once. The sample holds a few counts of this clonotype. Germline-derived CDR1 and CDR2 are SEHNR and FQNEAQ (reference sequence). V was pared by 1 base and J by 7 bases, with 10 bases between. This CDR3 is built from 14 residues. The sample was PBMCs or a T cell subset sorted from them (not recorded which). V gene TRBV7-9 combines with J gene TRBJ2-2, with D uncertain. The clonotype comes from an adult woman who had mild COVID-19 (a few samples of this study predate the infection). Cell type and time point are not known. The CDR3 DNA sequence: TGTGCCAGCAGCTTAGACTGGTGGAACGGGGAGCTGTTTTTT. Amino acids: CASSLDWWNGELFF.